This T cell receptor beta chain was retrieved from a study of T cells after yellow fever vaccination. The study, taken as a whole, reports: Clonotype sharing between CD4 and CD8 compartments was small. Subsequent to the booster, the majority of primary-vaccination clones reappeared (roughly 95% CD4, more than 70% CD8). Contaminating bulk clonotypes could be abundant in FACS-sorted repertoires.

This clonotype has just a few counts. The antigen is not known. The CDR3 runs 16 residues. V dropped 5 bases and J dropped 3; count of bases not matched to a gene: 6. Germline V gives CDR1 MGHDK, CDR2 SYGVNS. TCR cDNA was made by 5'RACE template switching, adding a universal primer site and UMIs. MiXCR was run by TCRdb on the 5' RACE reads, yielding one entry per CDR3 protein. The sample holds 450,000 to 650,000 distinct CDR3 sequences, approximately 15% seen once. The rearrangement links TRBV25-1 to TRBJ2-7; 14 bases agree with TRBD2. Sample: PBMCs, taken on the day of the yellow fever booster vaccination. This clonotype was sampled from a man aged 25 to 45 who received the YFV17D yellow fever vaccine. For the CDR3, the DNA is TGTGCCAGCAGTCTGACTAGCGGGAGGGATCACTACGAGCAGTACTTC. Protein sequence: CASSLTSGRDHYEQYF.